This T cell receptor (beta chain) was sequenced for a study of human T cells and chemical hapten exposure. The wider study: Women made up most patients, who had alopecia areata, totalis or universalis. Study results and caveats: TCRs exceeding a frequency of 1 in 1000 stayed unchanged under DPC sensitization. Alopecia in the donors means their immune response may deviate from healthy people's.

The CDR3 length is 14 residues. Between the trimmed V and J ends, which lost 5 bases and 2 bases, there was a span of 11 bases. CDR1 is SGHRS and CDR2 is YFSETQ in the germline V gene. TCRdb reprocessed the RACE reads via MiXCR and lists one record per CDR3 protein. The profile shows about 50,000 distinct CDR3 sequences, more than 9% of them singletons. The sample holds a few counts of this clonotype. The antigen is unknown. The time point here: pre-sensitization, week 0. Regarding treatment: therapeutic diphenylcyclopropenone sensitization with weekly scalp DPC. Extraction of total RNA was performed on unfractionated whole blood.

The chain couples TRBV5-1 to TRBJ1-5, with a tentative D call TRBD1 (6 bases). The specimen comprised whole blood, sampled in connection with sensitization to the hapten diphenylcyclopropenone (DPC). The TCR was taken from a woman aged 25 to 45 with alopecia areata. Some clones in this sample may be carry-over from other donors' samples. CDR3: CASREQGGNQPQHF. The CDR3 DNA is TGCGCCAGCAGAGAACAGGGAGGCAATCAGCCCCAGCATTTT.